The T cell receptor beta chain under discussion was sequenced for a study of blood T cell repertoires in COVID-19. At the level of the study: Both acute and convalescent COVID-19 samples were obtained from the United States, Italy and Spain.

In assigning cohorts, the study relied on participant-reported clinical history. TCRdb's table, derived via immunoSEQ multiplex PCR, lists solely in-frame clones and lacks some. The sample includes some 240,000 clones, 80% to 90% of them seen just once. This clone has a single count. What was sequenced was PBMCs or T cells enriched from blood (not recorded which). The clonotype was recovered from a woman in her forties who had been exposed to COVID-19.

The CDR3 sequence: CASSGGGPRGGEQYF. The DNA for the CDR3 is TGTGCCAGCAGTGGGGGGGGGCCCCGTGGCGGCGAGCAGTACTTC. The chain uses TRBV2 and TRBJ2-7; D is possibly TRBD2 (7 bases). Trimming shortened V by 4 bases and J by 6 bases, and 19 bases separated the two germline ends. The CDR3 extends over 15 amino acids. The germline V gene has CDR1 SNHLY and CDR2 FYNNEI.